The source of this TCR beta chain is a study of T cells in Graves' hyperthyroidism and ophthalmopathy. Using RNA transcripts as the source, TCR beta CDR3 regions were amplified. First-round RT-PCR of the TCR CDR3 relied on the HTBI primer set. TCRdb recomputed calls from the multiplex PCR reads with MiXCR, one row per CDR3 protein. The sample records about 290,000 distinct CDR3 sequences, more than 10% being singletons. This clonotype appeared many times. Specimen: blood. This TCR was recovered from a woman in her 30s with Graves' hyperthyroidism that later progressed to Graves' ophthalmopathy.

The CDR3 sequence is CASSQTTSGSMYNEQFF. CDR3 bases: TGCGCCAGCAGCCAAACCACTAGCGGGAGTATGTACAATGAGCAGTTCTTC. The chain links TRBV4-3 to TRBJ2-1; TRBD2 agrees at 11 bases. This CDR3 contains 17 residues. CDR1 and CDR2 from the germline V gene are LGHNA and YSLEER. The ends lost 2 bases at V and 4 bases at J; junction bases unmatched: 7.